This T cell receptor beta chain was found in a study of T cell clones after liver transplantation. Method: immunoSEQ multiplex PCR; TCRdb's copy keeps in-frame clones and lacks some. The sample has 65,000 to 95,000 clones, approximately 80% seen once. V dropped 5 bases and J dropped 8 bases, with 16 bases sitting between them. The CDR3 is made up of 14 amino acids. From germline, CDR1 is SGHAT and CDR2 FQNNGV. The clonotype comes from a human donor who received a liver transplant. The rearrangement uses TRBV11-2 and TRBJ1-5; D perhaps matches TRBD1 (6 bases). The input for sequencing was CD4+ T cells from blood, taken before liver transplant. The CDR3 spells CASSPNGGQKPQHF. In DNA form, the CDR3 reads TGTGCCAGCAGCCCAAATGGGGGCCAGAAGCCCCAGCATTTT.